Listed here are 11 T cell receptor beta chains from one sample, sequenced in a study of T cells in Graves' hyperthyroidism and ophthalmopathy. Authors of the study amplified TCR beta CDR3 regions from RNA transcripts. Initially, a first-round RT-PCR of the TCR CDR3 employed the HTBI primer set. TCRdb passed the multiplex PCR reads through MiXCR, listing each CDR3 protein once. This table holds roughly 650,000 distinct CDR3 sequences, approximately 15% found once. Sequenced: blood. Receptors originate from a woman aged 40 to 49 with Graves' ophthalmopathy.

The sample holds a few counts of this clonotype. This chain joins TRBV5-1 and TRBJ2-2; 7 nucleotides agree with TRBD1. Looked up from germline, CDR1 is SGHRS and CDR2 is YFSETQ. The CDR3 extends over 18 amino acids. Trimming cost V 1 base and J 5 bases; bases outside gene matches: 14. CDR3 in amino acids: CASSLTGDGNGLTGELFF. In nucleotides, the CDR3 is TGCGCCAGCAGCTTGACAGGGGACGGCAACGGATTAACCGGGGAGCTGTTTTTT.

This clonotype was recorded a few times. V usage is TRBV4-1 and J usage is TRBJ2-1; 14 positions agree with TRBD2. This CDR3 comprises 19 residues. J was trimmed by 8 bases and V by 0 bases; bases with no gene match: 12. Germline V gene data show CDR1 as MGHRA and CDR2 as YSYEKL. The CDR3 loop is CASSQERRGTSGSSDEQFF. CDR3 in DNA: TGCGCCAGCAGCCAAGAAAGGAGGGGGACTAGCGGGAGTAGCGATGAGCAGTTCTTC.

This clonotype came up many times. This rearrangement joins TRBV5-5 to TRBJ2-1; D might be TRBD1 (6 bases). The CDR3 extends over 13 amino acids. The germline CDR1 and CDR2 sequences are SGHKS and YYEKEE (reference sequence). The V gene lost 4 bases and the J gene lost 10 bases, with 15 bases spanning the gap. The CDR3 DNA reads TGTGCCAGCAGCACCTGGACAGTTGGGGAGCAGTTCTTC. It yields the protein CASSTWTVGEQFF.

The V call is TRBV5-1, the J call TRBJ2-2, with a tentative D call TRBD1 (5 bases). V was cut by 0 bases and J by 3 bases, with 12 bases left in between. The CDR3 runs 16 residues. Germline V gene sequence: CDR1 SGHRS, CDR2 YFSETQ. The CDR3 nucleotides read TGCGCCAGCAGCTTGGAGGGGTCACCAGACACCGGGGAGCTGTTTTTT. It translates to CASSLEGSPDTGELFF.

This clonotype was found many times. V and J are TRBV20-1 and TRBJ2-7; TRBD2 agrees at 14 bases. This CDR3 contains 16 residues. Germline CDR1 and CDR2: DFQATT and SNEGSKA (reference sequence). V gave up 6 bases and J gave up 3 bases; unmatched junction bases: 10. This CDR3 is CSAPFTGTSGSYEQYF. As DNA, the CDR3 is TGCAGTGCCCCATTCACCGGGACTAGCGGGAGCTACGAGCAGTACTTC.

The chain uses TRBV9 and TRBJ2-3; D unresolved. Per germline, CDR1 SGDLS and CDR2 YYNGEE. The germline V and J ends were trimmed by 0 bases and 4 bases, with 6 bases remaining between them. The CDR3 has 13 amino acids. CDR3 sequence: CASSVAPPDTQYF. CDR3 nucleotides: TGTGCCAGCAGCGTAGCGCCACCAGATACGCAGTATTTT.

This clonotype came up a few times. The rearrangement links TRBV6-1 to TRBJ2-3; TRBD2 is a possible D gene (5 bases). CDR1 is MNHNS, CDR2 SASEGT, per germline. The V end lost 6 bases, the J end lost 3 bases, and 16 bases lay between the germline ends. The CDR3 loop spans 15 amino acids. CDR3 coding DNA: TGTGCCAGCAGACTGGACCAGCCGGGGACAGATACGCAGTATTTT. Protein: CASRLDQPGTDTQYF.

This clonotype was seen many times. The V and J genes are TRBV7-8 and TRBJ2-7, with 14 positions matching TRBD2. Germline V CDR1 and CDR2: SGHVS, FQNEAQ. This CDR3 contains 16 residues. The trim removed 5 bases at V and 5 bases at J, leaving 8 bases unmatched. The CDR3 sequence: CASSLRLAGGLHEQYF. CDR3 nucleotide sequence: TGTGCCAGCAGCCTGAGACTAGCGGGAGGGCTCCACGAGCAGTACTTC.

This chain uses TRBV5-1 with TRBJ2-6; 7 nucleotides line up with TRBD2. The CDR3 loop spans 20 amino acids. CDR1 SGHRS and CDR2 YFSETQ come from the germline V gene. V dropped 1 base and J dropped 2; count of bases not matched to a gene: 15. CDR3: CASSLLGISSGGPGANVLTF. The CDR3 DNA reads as TGCGCCAGCAGCTTGTTGGGGATCTCATCGGGGGGACCTGGGGCCAACGTCCTGACTTTC.

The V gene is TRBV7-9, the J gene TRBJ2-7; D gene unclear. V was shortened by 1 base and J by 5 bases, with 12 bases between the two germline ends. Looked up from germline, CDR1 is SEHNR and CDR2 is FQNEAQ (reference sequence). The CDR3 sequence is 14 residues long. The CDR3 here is CASSLEVGFDEQYF. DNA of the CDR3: TGTGCCAGCAGCTTAGAGGTAGGCTTCGACGAGCAGTACTTC. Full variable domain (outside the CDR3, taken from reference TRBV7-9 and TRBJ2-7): DTGVSQNPRHKITKRGQNVTFRCDPISEHNRLYWYRQTLGQGPEFLTYFQNEAQLEKSRLLSDRFSAERPKGSFSTLEIQRTEQGDSAMYLCASSLEVGFDEQYFGPGTRLTVT.

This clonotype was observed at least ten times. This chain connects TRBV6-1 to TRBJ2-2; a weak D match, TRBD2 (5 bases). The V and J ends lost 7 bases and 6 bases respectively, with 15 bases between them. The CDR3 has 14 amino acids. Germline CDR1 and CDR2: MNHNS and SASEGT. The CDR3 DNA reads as TGTGCCAGCATTAGCGACAATTCGTCCGGGGAGCTGTTTTTT. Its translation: CASISDNSSGELFF.